Presented here are 8 T cell receptor beta chains from one specimen sequenced in a study of T cell repertoires in cytomegalovirus infection. One entry per CDR3 protein results from TCRdb running MiXCR on the reads. The sample holds about 740,000 distinct CDR3 sequences, 35% seen once. The sample was PBMCs. The receptors here all came from a human donor in good health (CMV status not recorded). Some clones in this sample may be carry-over from other donors' samples.

The chain is built from TRBV6-1 and TRBJ1-1; D may be TRBD1 (5 bases). V was trimmed by 10 bases and J by 5 bases, leaving 20 bases between them. CDR1 and CDR2 (germline): MNHNS, SASEGT. This CDR3 region has 14 residues. The CDR3 region has the DNA TGTGCCACCCGTCCCGGGAAGGGGCGAACTGAAGCTTTCTTT. Translating it yields CATRPGKGRTEAFF.

This clonotype was seen a single time. One junction end disagrees with the germline gene, perhaps due to a read error. The CDR3 region has the DNA TGTGCCAGCAGCACACCCCCCAATACGCATTGTTTT. This translates into CASSTPPNTHCF. This rearrangement joins TRBV7-2 to TRBJ2-3; no definite D call. CDR1 and CDR2 (germline): SGHTA, FQGNSA. The CDR3 totals 12 residues.

The chain combines TRBV27 with TRBJ1-2; D remains unclear. V shed 4 bases and J shed 5 bases, with 14 bases lying between them. The germline V gene has CDR1 MNHEY and CDR2 SMNVEV (reference sequence). The CDR3 covers 14 residues. CDR3 loop: CASSSWTGHYGYTF. The CDR3 coding sequence is TGTGCCAGCAGTTCGTGGACGGGCCATTATGGCTACACCTTC.

This clonotype was counted only a few times. This rearrangement joins TRBV12-3 or TRBV12-4 to TRBJ1-1; possible D gene TRBD1, 5 bases. V dropped 7 bases and J dropped 5 bases, with 17 bases sitting between them. This CDR3 spans 14 amino acids. For the CDR3, the DNA is TGTGCCAGCACCGGACCCCAGGGAGGGACTGAAGCTTTCTTT. Translating gives CASTGPQGGTEAFF.

In this sample, this clonotype turned up a few times. The chain combines TRBV7-6 with TRBJ2-2, with D perhaps TRBD2 (6 bases). Trimming took 4 bases from V and 3 from J, leaving 18 bases between them. The CDR3 has 17 residues. Per the germline V gene, CDR1 is SGHVS and CDR2 is FNYEAQ. Here the CDR3 DNA reads TGTGCCAGCAGCTCCGACTGGGCGCCGGGGGACACCGGGGAGCTGTTTTTT. Its translation is CASSSDWAPGDTGELFF.

The rearrangement joins TRBV28 to TRBJ2-4, with 7 bases identical to TRBD2. The junction had 11 bases not matched to a gene; V was cut back by 7 bases and J by 8 bases. Germline CDR1 MDHEN, CDR2 SYDVKM. This CDR3 has 14 residues. CDR3 sequence reads: CASKLAHRGDIQYF. The DNA for the CDR3 is TGTGCCAGCAAACTAGCCCACCGGGGGGACATTCAGTACTTC.

The chain joins TRBV6-8 to TRBJ1-2; 8 nucleotides match TRBD1. V was clipped by 2 bases and J by 8 bases; unmatched bases: 10. Per germline, CDR1 MNHGY and CDR2 SAAAGT. This CDR3 is 15 amino acids long. Here the CDR3 reads CASSYTLAGQEGYTF. The DNA for the CDR3 is TGTGCCAGCAGTTACACGCTTGCGGGACAGGAGGGCTACACCTTC.

This clonotype came up many times. The V call is TRBV7-9, the J call TRBJ1-1; TRBD1 is a possible D gene (6 bases). The germline V gene encodes CDR1 SEHNR and CDR2 FQNEAQ (reference sequence). The CDR3 has 13 residues. Trimming removed 6 bases from V and 5 bases from J, with 13 bases in between. This CDR3 reads CASRKGVGTEAFF. The CDR3 nucleotides read TGTGCCAGCAGGAAGGGGGTTGGAACTGAAGCTTTCTTT.